These 2 T cell receptor beta chains share one sample of origin, sequenced in a study of response to subunit inactivated influenza vaccine. A single record per CDR3 protein comes from TCRdb applying MiXCR to the RT-PCR reads. Found here are 610,000 or so distinct CDR3 sequences, 14% of them singletons; the top ten hold around 10%. The sample consisted of PBMCs from blood, taken 11 to 12 days after vaccination. The receptor set was obtained from a man over 45 who received an inactivated influenza vaccine.

This clonotype showed up just a few times. The V and J genes are TRBV4-3 and TRBJ2-1, with 11 bases that match TRBD2. This CDR3 has 16 amino acids. Germline V gene lookup returns CDR1 LGHNA and CDR2 YSLEER. The V and J ends lost 0 bases and 9 bases, in that order; junction bases with no gene match: 7. This chain's CDR3 is CASSQDNRLAGSEQFF. CDR3 DNA sequence: TGCGCCAGCAGCCAAGATAACAGACTAGCGGGAAGTGAGCAGTTCTTC.

The chain joins TRBV4-2 to TRBJ2-3; perhaps TRBD1 as D (5 bases). The CDR3 has 18 residues. Trimming stripped 0 bases from V and 3 bases from J, with 19 bases between. Germline V lookup: CDR1 LGHNA, CDR2 YNFKEQ. The CDR3 nucleotides are TGTGCCAGCAGCCAAGAAGGTCATGGCGGCAGGGAAACAGATACGCAGTATTTT. Protein product: CASSQEGHGGRETDTQYF.